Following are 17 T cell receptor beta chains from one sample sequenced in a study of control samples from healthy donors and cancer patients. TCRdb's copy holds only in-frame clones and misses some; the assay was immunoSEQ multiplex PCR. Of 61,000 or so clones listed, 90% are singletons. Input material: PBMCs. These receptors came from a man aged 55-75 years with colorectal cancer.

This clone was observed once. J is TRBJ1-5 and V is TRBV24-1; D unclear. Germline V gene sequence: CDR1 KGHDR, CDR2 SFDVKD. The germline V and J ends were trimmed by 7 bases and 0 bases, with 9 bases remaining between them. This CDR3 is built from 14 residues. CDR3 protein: CATSGTYSNQPQHF. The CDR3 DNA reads TGTGCCACCAGCGGCACATATAGCAATCAGCCCCAGCATTTT.

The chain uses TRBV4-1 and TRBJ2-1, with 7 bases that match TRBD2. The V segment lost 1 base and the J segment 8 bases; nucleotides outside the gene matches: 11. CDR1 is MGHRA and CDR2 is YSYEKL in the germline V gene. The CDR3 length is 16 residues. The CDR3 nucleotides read TGCGCCAGCAGCCAAGGGGACGGGGGGACTTTCTATGAGCAGTTCTTC. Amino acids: CASSQGDGGTFYEQFF.

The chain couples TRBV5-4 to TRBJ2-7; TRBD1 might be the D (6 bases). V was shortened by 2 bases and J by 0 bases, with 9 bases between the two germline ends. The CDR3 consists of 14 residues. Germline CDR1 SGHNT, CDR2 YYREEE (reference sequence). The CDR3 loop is CASSFDRSSYEQYF. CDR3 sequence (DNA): TGTGCCAGCAGCTTTGACAGGAGCTCCTACGAGCAGTACTTC.

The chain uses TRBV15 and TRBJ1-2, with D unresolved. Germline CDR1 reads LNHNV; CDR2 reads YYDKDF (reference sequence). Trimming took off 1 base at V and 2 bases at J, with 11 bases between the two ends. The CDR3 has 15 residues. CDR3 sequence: CATSRVREGNYGYTF. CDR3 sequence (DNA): TGTGCCACCAGCAGAGTGAGGGAGGGAAACTATGGCTACACCTTC.

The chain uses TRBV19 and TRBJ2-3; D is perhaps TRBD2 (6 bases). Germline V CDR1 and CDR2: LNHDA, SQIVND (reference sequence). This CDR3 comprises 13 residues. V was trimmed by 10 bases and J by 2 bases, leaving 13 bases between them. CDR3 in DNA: TGTGCCACTCCCGGGGGAAACACAGATACGCAGTATTTT. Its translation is CATPGGNTDTQYF.

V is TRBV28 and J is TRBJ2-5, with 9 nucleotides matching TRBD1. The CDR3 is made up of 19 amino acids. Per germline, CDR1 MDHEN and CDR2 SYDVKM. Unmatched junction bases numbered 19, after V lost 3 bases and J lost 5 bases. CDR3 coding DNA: TGTGCCAGCAGTTTTCTCGGGGTGGGGTCACAGGGGGCGCCGGAGACCCAGTACTTC. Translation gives CASSFLGVGSQGAPETQYF.

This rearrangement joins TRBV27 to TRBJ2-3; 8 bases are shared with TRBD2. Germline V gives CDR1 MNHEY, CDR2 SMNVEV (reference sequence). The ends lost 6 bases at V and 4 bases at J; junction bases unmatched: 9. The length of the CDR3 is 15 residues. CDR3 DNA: TGTGCCAGCAGGACCTTCGCGGGGGGCGCAGATACGCAGTATTTT. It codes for CASRTFAGGADTQYF.

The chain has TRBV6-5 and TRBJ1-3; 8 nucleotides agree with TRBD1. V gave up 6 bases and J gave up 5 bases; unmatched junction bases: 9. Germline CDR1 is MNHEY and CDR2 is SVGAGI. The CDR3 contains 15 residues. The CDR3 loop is CASSQDRGARNTIYF. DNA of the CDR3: TGTGCCAGCAGCCAAGACAGGGGCGCGAGAAACACCATATATTTT.

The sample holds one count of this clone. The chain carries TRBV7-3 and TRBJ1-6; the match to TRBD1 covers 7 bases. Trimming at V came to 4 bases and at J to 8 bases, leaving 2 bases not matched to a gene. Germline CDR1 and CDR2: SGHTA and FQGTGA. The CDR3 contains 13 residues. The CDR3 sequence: CASSWDSDSPLHF. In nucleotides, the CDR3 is TGTGCCAGCAGCTGGGACAGTGATTCACCCCTCCACTTT. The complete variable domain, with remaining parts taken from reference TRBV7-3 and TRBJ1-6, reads GAGVSQTPSNKVTEKGKYVELRCDPISGHTALYWYRQSLGQGPEFLIYFQGTGAADDSGLPNDRFFAVRPEGSVSTLKIQRTERGDSAVYLCASSWDSDSPLHFGNGTRLTVT.

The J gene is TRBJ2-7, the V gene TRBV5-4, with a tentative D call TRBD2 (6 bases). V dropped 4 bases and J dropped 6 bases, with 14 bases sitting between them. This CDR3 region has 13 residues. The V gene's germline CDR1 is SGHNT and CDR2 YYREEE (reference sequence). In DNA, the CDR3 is TGTGCCAGCAGCCTCCCGGTGGGAGGCGAGCAGTACTTC. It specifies CASSLPVGGEQYF.

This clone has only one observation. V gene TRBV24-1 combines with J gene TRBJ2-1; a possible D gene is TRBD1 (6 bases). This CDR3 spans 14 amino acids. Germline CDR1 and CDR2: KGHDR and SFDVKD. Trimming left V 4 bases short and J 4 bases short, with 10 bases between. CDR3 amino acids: CATSEAGDYNEQFF. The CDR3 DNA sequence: TGTGCCACCAGTGAGGCAGGGGATTACAATGAGCAGTTCTTC.

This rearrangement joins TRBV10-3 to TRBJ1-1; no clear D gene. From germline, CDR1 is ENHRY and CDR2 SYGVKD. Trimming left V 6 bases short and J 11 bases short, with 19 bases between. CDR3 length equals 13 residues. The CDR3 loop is CAISVPGEKMAFF. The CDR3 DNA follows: TGTGCCATCAGCGTCCCGGGAGAGAAGATGGCTTTCTTT.

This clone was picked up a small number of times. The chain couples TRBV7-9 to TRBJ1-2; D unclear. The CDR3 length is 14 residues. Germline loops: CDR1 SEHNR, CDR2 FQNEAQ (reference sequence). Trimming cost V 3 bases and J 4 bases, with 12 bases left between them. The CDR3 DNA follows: TGTGCCAGCAGCTTTCAAGCCTATGGCTATGGCTACACCTTC. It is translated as CASSFQAYGYGYTF.

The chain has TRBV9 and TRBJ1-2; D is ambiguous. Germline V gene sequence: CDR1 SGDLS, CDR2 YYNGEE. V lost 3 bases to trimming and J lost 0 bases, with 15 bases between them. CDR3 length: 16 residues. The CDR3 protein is CASSGSTTEANYGYTF. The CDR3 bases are TGTGCCAGCAGCGGGAGTACCACAGAAGCTAACTATGGCTACACCTTC.

The CDR3 DNA is TGTGCCAGCAGCCCCAGGGAGACCCAGTACTTC. Protein sequence: CASSPRETQYF. J is TRBJ2-5 and V is TRBV12-3 or TRBV12-4; D uncertain. This CDR3 region has 11 residues. Trimming pared 6 bases from V and 5 bases from J, leaving 7 bases between.

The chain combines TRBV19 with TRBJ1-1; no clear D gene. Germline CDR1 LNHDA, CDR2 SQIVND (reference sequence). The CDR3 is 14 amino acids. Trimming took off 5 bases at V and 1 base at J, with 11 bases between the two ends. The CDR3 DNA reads TGTGCCAGTAGTTTAGGTATAGCGAACACTGAAGCTTTCTTT. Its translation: CASSLGIANTEAFF. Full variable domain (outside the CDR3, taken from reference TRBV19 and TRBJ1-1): DGGITQSPKYLFRKEGQNVTLSCEQNLNHDAMYWYRQDPGQGLRLIYYSQIVNDFQKGDIAEGYSVSREKKESFPLTVTSAQKNPTAFYLCASSLGIANTEAFFGQGTRLTVV.

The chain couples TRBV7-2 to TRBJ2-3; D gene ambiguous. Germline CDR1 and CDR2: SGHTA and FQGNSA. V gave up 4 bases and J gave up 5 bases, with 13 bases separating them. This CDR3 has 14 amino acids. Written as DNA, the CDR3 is TGTGCCAGCAGCTCCCAATACACGAGAGATACGCAGTATTTT. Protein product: CASSSQYTRDTQYF. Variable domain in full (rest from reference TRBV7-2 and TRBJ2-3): GAGVSQSPSNKVTEKGKDVELRCDPISGHTALYWYRQSLGQGLEFLIYFQGNSAPDKSGLPSDRFSAERTGGSVSTLTIQRTQQEDSAVYLCASSSQYTRDTQYFGPGTRLTVL.